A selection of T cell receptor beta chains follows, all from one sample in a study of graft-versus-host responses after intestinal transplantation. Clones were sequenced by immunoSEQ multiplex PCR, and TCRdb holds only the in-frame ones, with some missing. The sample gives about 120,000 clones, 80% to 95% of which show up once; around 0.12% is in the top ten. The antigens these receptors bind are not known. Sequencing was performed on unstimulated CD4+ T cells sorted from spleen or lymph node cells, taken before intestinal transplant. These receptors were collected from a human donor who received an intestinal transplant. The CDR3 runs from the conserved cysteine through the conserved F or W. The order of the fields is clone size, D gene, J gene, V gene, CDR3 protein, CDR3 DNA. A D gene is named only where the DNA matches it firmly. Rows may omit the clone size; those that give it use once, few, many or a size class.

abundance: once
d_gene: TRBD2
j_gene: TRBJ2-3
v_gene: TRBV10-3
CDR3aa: CAIRTSGSTDTQYF
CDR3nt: TGTGCCATCAGGACTAGCGGGAGCACAGATACGCAGTATTTT

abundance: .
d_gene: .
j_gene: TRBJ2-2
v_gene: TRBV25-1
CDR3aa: CASRFGRAGELFF
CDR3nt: TGTGCCAGCAGATTCGGGAGAGCCGGGGAGCTGTTTTTT

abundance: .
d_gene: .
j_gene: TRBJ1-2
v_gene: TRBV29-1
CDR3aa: CSVEVTGSDRGYTF
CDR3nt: TGCAGCGTTGAAGTAACAGGCTCTGATAGGGGCTACACCTTC

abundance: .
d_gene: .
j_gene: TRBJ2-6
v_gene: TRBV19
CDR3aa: CASSMAGANVLTF
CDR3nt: TGTGCCAGTAGTATGGCTGGGGCCAACGTCCTGACTTTC

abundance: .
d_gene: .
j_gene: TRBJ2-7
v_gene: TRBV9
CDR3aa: CASSTYIRGEQYF
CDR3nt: TGTGCCAGCAGCACGTACATCAGGGGCGAGCAGTACTTC

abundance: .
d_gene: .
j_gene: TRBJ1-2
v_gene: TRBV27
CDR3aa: CASSFNRGSYGYTF
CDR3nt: TGTGCCAGCAGTTTCAACCGGGGATCCTATGGCTACACCTTC

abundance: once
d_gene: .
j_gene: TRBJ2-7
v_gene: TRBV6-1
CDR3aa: CASSEAVRSSPGSYEQYF
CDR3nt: TGTGCCAGCAGTGAAGCCGTCCGAAGTTCCCCTGGATCCTACGAGCAGTACTTC

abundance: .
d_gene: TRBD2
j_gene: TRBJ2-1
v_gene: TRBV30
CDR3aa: CAWSVRTSGRGEQFF
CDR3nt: TGTGCCTGGAGTGTGAGGACTAGCGGGAGAGGTGAGCAGTTCTTC

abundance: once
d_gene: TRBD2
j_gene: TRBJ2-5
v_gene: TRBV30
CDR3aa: CAWNGGSGETQYF
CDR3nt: TGTGCCTGGAACGGCGGGAGTGGGGAGACCCAGTACTTC

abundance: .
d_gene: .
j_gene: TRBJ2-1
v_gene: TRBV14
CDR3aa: CASSHSLVSNEQFF
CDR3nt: TGTGCCAGCAGCCACTCACTAGTCTCCAATGAGCAGTTCTTC

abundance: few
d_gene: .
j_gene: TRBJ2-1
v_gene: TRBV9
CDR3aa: CASSVRQSGSYNEQFF
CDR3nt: TGTGCCAGCAGCGTACGACAGTCGGGATCCTACAATGAGCAGTTCTTC

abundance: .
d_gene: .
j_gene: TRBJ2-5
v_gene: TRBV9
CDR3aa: CASSVLPGGETQYF
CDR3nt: TGTGCCAGCAGCGTCTTACCTGGCGGGGAGACCCAGTACTTC

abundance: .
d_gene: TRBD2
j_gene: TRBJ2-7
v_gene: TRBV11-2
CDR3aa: CASSAWTSGRSEQYF
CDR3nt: TGTGCCAGCAGCGCTTGGACTAGCGGGAGATCCGAGCAGTACTTC

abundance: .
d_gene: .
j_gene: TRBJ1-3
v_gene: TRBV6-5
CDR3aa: CASRPTYTSGNTIYF
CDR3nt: TGTGCCAGCAGACCGACATACACCTCTGGAAACACCATATATTTT

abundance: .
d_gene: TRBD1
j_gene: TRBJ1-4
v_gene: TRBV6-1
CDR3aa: CASSDNRGISHEKLFF
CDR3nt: TGTGCCAGCAGTGATAACAGGGGGATCTCCCATGAAAAACTGTTTTTT

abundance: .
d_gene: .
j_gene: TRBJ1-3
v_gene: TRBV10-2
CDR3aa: CASSEAGGTRNTIYF
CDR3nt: TGCGCCAGCAGTGAGGCCGGTGGGACCAGAAACACCATATATTTT

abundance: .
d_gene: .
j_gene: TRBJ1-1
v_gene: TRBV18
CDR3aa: CASSPGGGNTEAFF
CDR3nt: TGTGCCAGCTCACCGGGTGGGGGGAACACTGAAGCTTTCTTT

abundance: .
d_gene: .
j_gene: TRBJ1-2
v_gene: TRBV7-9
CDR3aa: CASSLGAPQKGYGYTF
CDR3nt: TGTGCCAGCAGCTTAGGGGCCCCCCAGAAAGGCTATGGCTACACCTTC

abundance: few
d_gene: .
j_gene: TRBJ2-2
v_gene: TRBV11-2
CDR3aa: CASSLDTLNTGELFF
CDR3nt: TGTGCCAGCAGCTTAGACACCCTGAACACCGGGGAGCTGTTTTTT

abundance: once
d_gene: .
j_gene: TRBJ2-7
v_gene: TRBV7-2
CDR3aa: CAISIGGGSYEQYF
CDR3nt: TGTGCCATCTCGATAGGGGGGGGTTCCTACGAGCAGTACTTC

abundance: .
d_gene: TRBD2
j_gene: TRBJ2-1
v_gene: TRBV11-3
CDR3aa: CASSSLAGDNEQFF
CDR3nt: TGTGCCAGCAGCTCCTTAGCGGGAGACAATGAGCAGTTCTTC

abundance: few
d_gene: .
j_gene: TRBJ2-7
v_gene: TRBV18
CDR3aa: CASSIAQGYEQYF
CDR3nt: TGTGCCAGCTCAATAGCACAGGGCTACGAGCAGTACTTC

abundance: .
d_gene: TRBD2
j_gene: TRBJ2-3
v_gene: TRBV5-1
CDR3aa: CASSPGGTTASTDTQYF
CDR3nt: TGCGCCAGCAGCCCGGGAGGGACTACTGCTAGCACAGATACGCAGTATTTT

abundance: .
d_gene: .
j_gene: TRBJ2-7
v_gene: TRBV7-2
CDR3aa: CASSLQPGSSYEQYF
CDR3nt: TGTGCCAGCAGCTTACAACCGGGAAGCTCCTACGAGCAGTACTTC

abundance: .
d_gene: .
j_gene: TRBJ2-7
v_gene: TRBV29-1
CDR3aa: CSVANSYEQYF
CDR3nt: TGCAGCGTGGCCAACTCCTACGAGCAGTACTTC

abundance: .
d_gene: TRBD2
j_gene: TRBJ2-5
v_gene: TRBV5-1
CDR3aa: CASSLPELAGGETQYF
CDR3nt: TGCGCCAGCAGCTTACCCGAACTAGCGGGAGGAGAGACCCAGTACTTC

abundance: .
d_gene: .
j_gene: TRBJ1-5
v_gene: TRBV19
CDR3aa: CASTTSHRAAPGQPQHF
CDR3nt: TGTGCCAGTACCACATCCCACAGGGCCGCACCGGGGCAGCCCCAGCATTTT

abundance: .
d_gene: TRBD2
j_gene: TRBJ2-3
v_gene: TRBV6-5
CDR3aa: CASSLAGAVNTQYF
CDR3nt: TGTGCCAGCAGTTTGGCGGGAGCGGTAAATACGCAGTATTTT

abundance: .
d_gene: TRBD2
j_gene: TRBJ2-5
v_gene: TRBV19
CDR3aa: CASRKRGQETQYF
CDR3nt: TGTGCCAGTAGGAAGCGGGGGCAAGAGACCCAGTACTTC

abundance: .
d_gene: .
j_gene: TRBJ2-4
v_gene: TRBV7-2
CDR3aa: CASSLVPSRGGSAKNIQYF
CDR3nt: TGTGCCAGCAGCTTAGTTCCCTCCAGGGGCGGGAGTGCCAAAAACATTCAGTACTTC

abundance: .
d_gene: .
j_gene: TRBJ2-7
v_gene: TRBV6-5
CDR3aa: CASSYLGNSYEQYF
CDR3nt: TGTGCCAGCAGTTACCTCGGCAACTCCTACGAGCAGTACTTC

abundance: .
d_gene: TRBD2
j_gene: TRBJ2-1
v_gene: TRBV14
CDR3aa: CASSQVAGGSYNEQFF
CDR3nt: TGTGCCAGCAGCCAAGTAGCGGGAGGGTCCTACAATGAGCAGTTCTTC

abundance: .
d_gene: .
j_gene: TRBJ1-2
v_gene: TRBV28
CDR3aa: CASSSQDYGYTF
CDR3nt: TGTGCCAGCAGTTCACAGGACTATGGCTACACCTTC

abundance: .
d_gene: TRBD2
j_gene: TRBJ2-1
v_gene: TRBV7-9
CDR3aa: CASSLGVGGSSYNEQFF
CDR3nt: TGTGCCAGCAGCTTAGGGGTTGGCGGGAGCTCCTACAATGAGCAGTTCTTC

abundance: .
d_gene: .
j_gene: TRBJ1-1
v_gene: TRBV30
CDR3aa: CAETGGHTEAFF
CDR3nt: TGTGCTGAAACCGGGGGACACACTGAAGCTTTCTTT

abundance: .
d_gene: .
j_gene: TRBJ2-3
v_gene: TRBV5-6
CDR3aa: CASSTERVTDTQYF
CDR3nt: TGTGCCAGCAGCACTGAGCGGGTCACAGATACGCAGTATTTT

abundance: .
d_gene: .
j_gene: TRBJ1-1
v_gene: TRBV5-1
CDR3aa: CASNLTPENTEAFF
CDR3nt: TGCGCCAGCAACCTTACACCAGAGAACACTGAAGCTTTCTTT

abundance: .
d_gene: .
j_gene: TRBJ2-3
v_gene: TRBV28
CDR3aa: CATTNKADTQYF
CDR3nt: TGTGCCACTACAAACAAGGCAGATACGCAGTATTTT

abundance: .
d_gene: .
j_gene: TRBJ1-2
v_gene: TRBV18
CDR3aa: CASSPPEGIYGYTF
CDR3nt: TGTGCCAGCTCACCACCCGAGGGGATCTATGGCTACACCTTC

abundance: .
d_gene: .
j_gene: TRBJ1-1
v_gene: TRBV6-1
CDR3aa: CASSKGGYTEAFF
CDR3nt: TGTGCCAGCAGTAAAGGGGGATACACTGAAGCTTTCTTT

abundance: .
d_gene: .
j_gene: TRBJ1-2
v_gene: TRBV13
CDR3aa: CASSLLQGNYGYTF
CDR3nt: TGTGCCAGCAGCTTATTACAGGGCAACTATGGCTACACCTTC

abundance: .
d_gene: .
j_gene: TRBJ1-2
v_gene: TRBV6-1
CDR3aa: CASSEAPGAVF
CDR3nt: TGTGCCAGCAGTGAAGCACCGGGGGCTGTCTTC

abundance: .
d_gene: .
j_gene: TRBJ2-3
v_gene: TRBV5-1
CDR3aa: CASSPSSNTQYF
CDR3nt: TGCGCCAGCAGCCCCTCTTCTAATACGCAGTATTTT

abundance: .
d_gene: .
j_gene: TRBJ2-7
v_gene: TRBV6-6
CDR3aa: CASRKTGNTYEQYF
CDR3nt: TGTGCCAGCAGGAAAACAGGGAACACCTACGAGCAGTACTTC

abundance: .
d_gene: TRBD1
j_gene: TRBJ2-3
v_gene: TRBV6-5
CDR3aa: CASSRPGTGKNTQYF
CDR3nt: TGTGCCAGCAGTAGACCGGGGACAGGGAAGAATACGCAGTATTTT

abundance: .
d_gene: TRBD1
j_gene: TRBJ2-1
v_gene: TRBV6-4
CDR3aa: CASSLSGGRRYNEQFF
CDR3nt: TGTGCCAGCAGCCTCTCAGGGGGCCGTCGCTACAATGAGCAGTTCTTC

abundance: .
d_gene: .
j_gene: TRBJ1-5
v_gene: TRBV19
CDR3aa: CASSMLGPNQPQHF
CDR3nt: TGTGCCAGTAGTATGTTGGGACCCAATCAGCCCCAGCATTTT

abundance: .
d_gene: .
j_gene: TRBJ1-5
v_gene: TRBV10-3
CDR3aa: CAISERLGESNQPQHF
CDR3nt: TGTGCCATCAGTGAGAGGTTGGGGGAAAGCAATCAGCCCCAGCATTTT

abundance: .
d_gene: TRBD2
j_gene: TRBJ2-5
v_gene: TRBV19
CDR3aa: CASSRTSGGQETQYF
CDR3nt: TGTGCCAGTAGTCGGACTAGCGGGGGTCAAGAGACCCAGTACTTC

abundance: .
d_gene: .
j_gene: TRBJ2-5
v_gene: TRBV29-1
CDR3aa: CSVVRNPTSQETQYF
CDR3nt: TGCAGCGTTGTCCGAAACCCGACTTCTCAAGAGACCCAGTACTTC

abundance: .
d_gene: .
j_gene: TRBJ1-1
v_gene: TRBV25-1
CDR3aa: CASSGYREGTEAFF
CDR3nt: TGTGCCAGCAGTGGGTACAGGGAGGGCACTGAAGCTTTCTTT

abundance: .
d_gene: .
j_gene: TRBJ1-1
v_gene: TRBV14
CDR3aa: CASSQEYMRGLTEAFF
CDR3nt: TGTGCCAGCAGCCAAGAATACATGCGGGGCCTCACTGAAGCTTTCTTT

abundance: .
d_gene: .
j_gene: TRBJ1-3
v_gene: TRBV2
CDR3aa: CASSDLGPSSGNTIYF
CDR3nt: TGTGCCAGCAGTGACCTGGGACCCAGCTCTGGAAACACCATATATTTT

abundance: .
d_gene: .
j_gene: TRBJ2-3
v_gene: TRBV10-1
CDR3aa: CASSDSSGRKQYF
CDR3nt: TGCGCCAGCAGTGATTCTTCAGGGAGAAAGCAGTATTTT

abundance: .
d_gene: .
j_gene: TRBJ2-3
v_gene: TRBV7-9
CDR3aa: CASLPGYTDTQYF
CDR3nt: TGTGCCAGCCTTCCGGGGTACACAGATACGCAGTATTTT

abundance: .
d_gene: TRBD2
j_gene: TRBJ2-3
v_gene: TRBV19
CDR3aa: CATSTSGRDTQYF
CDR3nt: TGTGCCACCTCGACTAGCGGTAGAGATACGCAGTATTTT

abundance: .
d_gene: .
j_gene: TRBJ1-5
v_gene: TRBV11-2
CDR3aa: CASSLLVLSDQPQHF
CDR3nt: TGTGCCAGCAGCTTACTGGTCCTGAGTGATCAGCCCCAGCATTTT

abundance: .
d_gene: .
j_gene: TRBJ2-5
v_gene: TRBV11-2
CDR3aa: CASSLALRETQYF
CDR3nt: TGTGCCAGCAGCTTAGCCCTTAGAGAGACCCAGTACTTC

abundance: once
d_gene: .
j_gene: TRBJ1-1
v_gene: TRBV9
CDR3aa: CASSARPGFEAFF
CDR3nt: TGTGCCAGCAGCGCCAGACCAGGATTTGAAGCTTTCTTT

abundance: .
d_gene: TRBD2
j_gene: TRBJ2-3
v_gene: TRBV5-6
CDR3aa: CASSRLAGSTDTQYF
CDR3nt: TGTGCCAGCAGCAGACTAGCGGGGAGCACAGATACGCAGTATTTT